This entry features one T cell receptor beta chain sequence. This sample stems from a study of CD8+CD57+ T cells in acquired aplastic anemia. Across the study: Sorted CD4+ and CD8+ cells gave a mean 3.2 ug DNA, range about 0.19 to 27.4 ug. As sequenced from healthy donors, CD4+ cells averaged roughly 9.9 million reads.

V lost 0 bases and J lost 5, with 13 bases in between. This CDR3 region has 16 residues. Germline loops: CDR1 LGHNT, CDR2 FRNRAP. The template for TCR beta VDJ and CDR3 sequence profiling was genomic DNA. TCRdb analysed the reads with MiXCR anew, one entry per CDR3 protein. The sample holds about 220,000 distinct CDR3 sequences, about 37% seen once. This chain joins TRBV12-5 and TRBJ1-4; D is unresolved. The TCR originated in a human donor in good health, serving as a control. Sequencing was performed on sorted CD4+, CD8+, or CD8+CD57+ T cells (not recorded which) from PBMCs. CDR3 in amino acids: CASGLVLSRSNEKLFF. CDR3 sequence (DNA): TGTGCTAGTGGTTTGGTACTTTCACGATCCAATGAAAAACTGTTTTTT. The whole variable domain, filled in from reference TRBV12-5 and TRBJ1-4, reads DARVTQTPRHKVTEMGQEVTMRCQPILGHNTVFWYRQTMMQGLELLAYFRNRAPLDDSGMPKDRFSAEMPDATLATLKIQPSEPRDSAVYFCASGLVLSRSNEKLFFGSGTQLSVL.